This T cell receptor (beta chain) was profiled in a study of blood T cell repertoires in COVID-19. Only in-frame clones appear in the TCRdb table, and some are missing; sequencing was by immunoSEQ multiplex PCR. Seen here are hundreds of thousands of clones, 88% observed once, and the top ten hold 2% to 2.5%. V gave up 5 bases and J gave up 1 base; unmatched junction bases: 6. Germline CDR1 is MNHEY and CDR2 is SMNVEV (reference sequence). The CDR3 totals 15 residues. Participant reports of clinical history set cohort assignment. The clonotype originates from a woman aged 60 to 75 in a cohort exposed to, infected with or recovered from COVID-19 (not recorded which). This chain joins TRBV27 and TRBJ1-2, with 8 positions matching TRBD1. The material sequenced was PBMCs or T cells enriched from blood (not recorded which). The CDR3 region has the DNA TGTGCCAGCAGTACAGGGGGTCCGGGTAACTATGGCTACACCTTC. Its translation is CASSTGGPGNYGYTF.